Each of the 25 T cell receptor beta chains below was sequenced from the same sample in a study of control samples from healthy donors and cancer patients. TCRdb's copy holds only in-frame clones and misses some; the assay was immunoSEQ multiplex PCR. The sample has 130,000 or so clones; roughly nine tenths are singletons. Sequencing was done on a sample of blood. The receptors shown here come from a man between 18 and 35 years old in good health.

This chain links TRBV5-1 with TRBJ2-7; D is ambiguous. Germline values: CDR1 SGHRS, CDR2 YFSETQ. Trimming left V 0 bases short and J 0 bases short, with 7 bases between. The CDR3 consists of 14 residues. CDR3 bases: TGCGCCAGCAGCTTGGCCGCACACTCCTACGAGCAGTACTTC. This encodes CASSLAAHSYEQYF.

V usage is TRBV6-2 or TRBV6-3 and J usage is TRBJ1-1; TRBD1 matches at 7 bases. V trimming: 0 bases; J trimming: 1 base; junction bases outside the gene matches: 8. Germline lookup yields CDR1 MNHEY and CDR2 SVGEGT. There are 17 residues in the CDR3. The CDR3 region is CASSYSRGGERNTEAFF. The CDR3 DNA reads TGTGCCAGCAGTTACTCGAGAGGGGGCGAGAGGAACACTGAAGCTTTCTTT.

V is TRBV9 and J is TRBJ2-2, with 8 bases lining up with TRBD1. The CDR3 covers 20 residues. V was pared by 4 bases and J by 0 bases, with 17 bases of the junction left unmatched. Germline V CDR1 and CDR2: SGDLS, YYNGEE. The CDR3 protein is CASSPRRWTGLTPNTGELFF. The CDR3 DNA is TGTGCCAGCAGCCCGAGACGATGGACAGGGCTAACTCCGAACACCGGGGAGCTGTTTTTT.

The rearrangement uses TRBV3-1 (or the pseudogene TRBV3-2) and TRBJ1-1, with D maybe TRBD1 (5 bases). The V and J ends lost 6 bases and 4 bases respectively, with 12 bases between them. The CDR3 is 13 residues long. Looked up from germline, CDR1 is LGHDT and CDR2 is YNNKEL (reference sequence). CDR3 protein: CASSLGQGTEAFF. CDR3 sequence (DNA): TGTGCCAGCAGTCTCGGACAAGGCACTGAAGCTTTCTTT.

In this sample, this clone turned up a few times. The chain carries TRBV19 and TRBJ1-4; no clear D. Germline CDR1 LNHDA, CDR2 SQIVND (reference sequence). The V gene lost 6 bases and the J gene lost 8 bases, with 25 bases spanning the gap. This CDR3 is 17 amino acids long. CDR3 DNA sequence: TGTGCCAGTAGGGGAGTTACCGTTTGGACGGCGGGGGAAAAACTGTTTTTT. Its protein is CASRGVTVWTAGEKLFF.

The V gene is TRBV4-1, the J gene TRBJ1-2; D is possibly TRBD1 (5 bases). The length of the CDR3 is 13 residues. Trimming left V 3 bases short and J 8 bases short, with 13 bases between. The V gene's germline CDR1 is MGHRA and CDR2 YSYEKL. CDR3 residues: CASSHPGEGGYTF. The CDR3 DNA is TGCGCCAGCAGCCACCCGGGGGAGGGAGGCTACACCTTC.

The chain is built from TRBV30 and TRBJ2-7; maybe TRBD1 (6 bases). V lost 1 base, J lost 4 bases, and 8 bases lay in between. The CDR3 runs 12 residues. CDR1 and CDR2 from the germline V gene are GTSNPN and SVGIG (reference sequence). As DNA, the CDR3 is TGTGCCTGGAGTGAGGGGGTTTACGAGCAGTACTTC. It codes for CAWSEGVYEQYF.

The chain employs TRBV13 and TRBJ2-1; 11 positions agree with TRBD1. J lost 7 bases, V lost 5 bases, and 10 bases had no gene match. The CDR3 is 16 residues long. CDR1 and CDR2 (germline): PRHDT, FYEKMQ (reference sequence). The CDR3 nucleotides are TGTGCCAGCAGCAGACCGGGACAGGGGGTAGAAAATGAGCAGTTCTTC. The encoded protein is CASSRPGQGVENEQFF.

This chain connects TRBV3-1 (or the pseudogene TRBV3-2) to TRBJ2-3, with 12 bases identical to TRBD1. CDR1 is LGHDT, CDR2 YNNKEL, per germline (reference sequence). The junction had 10 bases not matched to a gene; V was cut back by 6 bases and J by 6 bases. The CDR3 length is 16 residues. CDR3 in amino acids: CASRLSGTGGRDTQYF. The CDR3, as DNA: TGTGCCAGCAGACTTTCCGGGACAGGGGGCCGTGATACGCAGTATTTT.

The chain carries TRBV18 and TRBJ1-5, with 8 positions matching TRBD1. Losses at the gene ends were 3 bases for V and 9 bases for J; bases not matched to a gene: 4. Germline CDR1 is KGHSH and CDR2 is LQKENI. The length of the CDR3 is 13 residues. CDR3 nucleotides: TGTGCCAGCTCACCCTGGACAGGGAGGCCCCAGCATTTT. Protein sequence: CASSPWTGRPQHF.

This clone appeared a single time. The chain employs TRBV5-1 and TRBJ1-6, with 9 bases matching TRBD1. The CDR3 extends over 14 amino acids. V trimming: 3 bases; J trimming: 9 bases; junction bases outside the gene matches: 4. Germline assignment: CDR1 SGHRS and CDR2 YFSETQ. The CDR3 sequence: CASSSGQGGSPLHF. The CDR3 nucleotides are TGCGCCAGCAGCTCGGGACAGGGAGGTTCACCCCTCCACTTT. Filled out from reference TRBV5-1 and TRBJ1-6, the complete variable domain reads KAGVTQTPRYLIKTRGQQVTLSCSPISGHRSVSWYQQTPGQGLQFLFEYFSETQRNKGNFPGRFSGRQFSNSRSEMNVSTLELGDSALYLCASSSGQGGSPLHFGNGTRLTVT.

The chain couples TRBV18 to TRBJ1-2; the D gene is possibly TRBD1 (6 bases). The germline gives CDR1 KGHSH, CDR2 LQKENI. The CDR3 covers 19 residues. With 3 bases removed from V and 1 base from J, the gap between germline ends came to 24 bases. The CDR3 nucleotides read TGTGCCAGCTCACCGTACGGGGAGGACAGTGGATTCGTTAACTATGGCTACACCTTC. Amino acids: CASSPYGEDSGFVNYGYTF. Looking up the rest from reference TRBV18 and TRBJ1-2 gives the full variable domain: NAGVMQNPRHLVRRRGQEARLRCSPMKGHSHVYWYRQLPEEGLKFMVYLQKENIIDESGMPKERFSAEFPKEGPSILRIQQVVRGDSAAYFCASSPYGEDSGFVNYGYTFGSGTRLTVV.

The chain recombines TRBV24-1 with TRBJ2-1; unclear D gene. This CDR3 is 12 amino acids long. Per germline, CDR1 KGHDR and CDR2 SFDVKD. The V and J ends lost 3 bases and 10 bases respectively, with 9 bases between them. The CDR3 nucleotides read TGTGCCACCAGTGATCGGTCCGGAGAGCAGTTCTTC. This codes for CATSDRSGEQFF.

The chain couples TRBV24-1 to TRBJ1-4, with no clear D. V lost 4 bases and J 8 bases, leaving 10 bases between the germline ends. The CDR3 is 13 residues long. The germline V gene encodes CDR1 KGHDR and CDR2 SFDVKD. CDR3 DNA: TGTGCCACCAGTGACCGCCCGTGGGAAAAACTGTTTTTT. This codes for CATSDRPWEKLFF.

This sequence joins TRBV7-2 and TRBJ1-5; D ambiguous. V was trimmed by 1 base and J by 3 bases, leaving 7 bases between them. The CDR3 covers 14 residues. Per the germline V gene, CDR1 is SGHTA and CDR2 is FQGNSA. The CDR3 sequence is CASSLGGLNQPQHF. The CDR3, as DNA: TGTGCCAGCAGCTTAGGAGGTCTCAATCAGCCCCAGCATTTT.

The chain employs TRBV28 and TRBJ1-1; 8 bases fit TRBD1. The CDR3 is made up of 17 amino acids. V was clipped by 5 bases and J by 3 bases; unmatched bases: 14. Germline V gene lookup returns CDR1 MDHEN and CDR2 SYDVKM. CDR3 DNA sequence: TGTGCCAGCAGTCCCGCGGGCAGGGGGCTATTGGACACTGAAGCTTTCTTT. It encodes CASSPAGRGLLDTEAFF. The whole variable domain, remainder taken from reference TRBV28 and TRBJ1-1, is DVKVTQSSRYLVKRTGEKVFLECVQDMDHENMFWYRQDPGLGLRLIYFSYDVKMKEKGDIPEGYSVSREKKERFSLILESASTNQTSMYLCASSPAGRGLLDTEAFFGQGTRLTVV.

This chain joins TRBV6-5 and TRBJ1-1; D gene uncertain. The V end lost 6 bases, the J end lost 3 bases, and 8 bases lay between the germline ends. The CDR3 runs 12 residues. Germline values: CDR1 MNHEY, CDR2 SVGAGI. This CDR3 is CASSSLHTEAFF. CDR3 coding DNA: TGTGCCAGCAGCTCCCTTCACACTGAAGCTTTCTTT.

The chain carries TRBV6-5 and TRBJ2-1; possibly TRBD2 for D (5 bases). The germline V gene has CDR1 MNHEY and CDR2 SVGAGI. The CDR3 length is 14 residues. Trimming removed 2 bases at V and 6 bases at J, with 11 bases between. CDR3 nucleotide sequence: TGTGCCAGCAGTTACGCCGCGGGCATCAATGAGCAGTTCTTC. Its protein product is CASSYAAGINEQFF.

The chain links TRBV5-4 to TRBJ2-2, with D perhaps assigned TRBD1 or TRBD2 (5 bases each). The CDR3 sequence is 15 residues long. The germline V gene encodes CDR1 SGHNT and CDR2 YYREEE (reference sequence). The V end lost 4 bases, the J end lost 1 base, and 11 bases lay between the germline ends. The CDR3 loop reads CASSRGRLNTGELFF. CDR3 in DNA: TGTGCCAGCAGCAGGGGACGGTTGAACACCGGGGAGCTGTTTTTT.

This clone was seen just once. The V and J genes are TRBV30 and TRBJ2-2, with D hard to call. CDR1 and CDR2 from the germline V gene are GTSNPN and SVGIG (reference sequence). V lost 0 bases and J 11 bases, leaving 25 bases between the germline ends. CDR3 length: 17 amino acids. The CDR3 DNA sequence: TGTGCCTGGAGTGTACTGGGTCGAAAACGCCCCCAGTCAGAGCTGTTTTTT. This gives the protein CAWSVLGRKRPQSELFF.

J is TRBJ1-3 and V is TRBV6-6; D uncertain. V gave up 1 base and J gave up 0 bases, with 10 bases separating them. Germline assignment: CDR1 MNHNY and CDR2 SVGAGI (reference sequence). This CDR3 has 16 amino acids. The CDR3 spells CASSYFDPGSGNTIYF. CDR3 DNA: TGTGCCAGCAGTTACTTTGACCCTGGCTCTGGAAACACCATATATTTT.

The genes are TRBV5-1 and TRBJ2-2, with D tentatively TRBD2 (6 bases). Trimming stripped 0 bases from V and 7 bases from J, with 13 bases between. Germline CDR1 reads SGHRS; CDR2 reads YFSETQ. This CDR3 contains 15 residues. The CDR3 sequence: CASSLAVVGGGELFF. CDR3 coding DNA: TGCGCCAGCAGCTTGGCCGTTGTGGGAGGCGGGGAGCTGTTTTTT.

This chain uses TRBV30 with TRBJ1-2; D remains ambiguous. In germline, CDR1 is GTSNPN, CDR2 SVGIG (reference sequence). V was cut by 0 bases and J by 4 bases, with 6 bases left in between. This CDR3 has 12 amino acids. The CDR3 bases are TGTGCCTGGAGTGTGACGACCTATGGCTACACCTTC. It is translated as CAWSVTTYGYTF.

The V and J genes are TRBV4-2 and TRBJ2-3, with a weak D call TRBD1 (5 bases). Trimming stripped 1 base from V and 4 bases from J, with 15 bases between. There are 16 residues in the CDR3. Germline V gene sequence: CDR1 LGHNA, CDR2 YNFKEQ. The CDR3 sequence is CASSQGNQGLSDTQYF. DNA of the CDR3: TGTGCCAGCAGCCAAGGCAATCAGGGTTTATCAGATACGCAGTATTTT.

The V call is TRBV6-5, the J call TRBJ1-2; D uncertain. V dropped 6 bases and J dropped 4 bases, with 9 bases sitting between them. CDR1 is MNHEY and CDR2 is SVGAGI in the germline V gene. CDR3 size: 12 residues. CDR3 loop: CASSSPSYGYTF. CDR3 coding DNA: TGTGCCAGCAGCAGTCCTTCCTATGGCTACACCTTC.